The rows below give T cell receptor beta chains drawn from one sample of a study of blood T cell repertoires in COVID-19. Profiled with immunoSEQ multiplex PCR; TCRdb holds only in-frame clones, not every one. The table lists approximately 490,000 clones, roughly nine tenths of them singletons. Sequences were obtained from PBMCs or T cells enriched from blood (not recorded which). All receptors derive from a woman aged 18-29 years who had recovered from COVID-19. Each CDR3 is given with its conserved first and last residue. A row's size may be missing; if present it is once, few, many or a size class.

TRBJ1-1	-	TRBV6-5	CASSTGMLVITEAFF
TRBJ2-2	-	TRBV10-2	CASSVSPERSGELFF
TRBJ1-6	-	TRBV5-1	CASSLEVQGSNSPLHF
TRBJ1-5	-	TRBV6-4	CASSEYGNQPQHF
TRBJ2-5	-	TRBV9	CASSDGQGRKTQYF
TRBJ1-1	-	TRBV5-4	CASSFDQGGEAFF
TRBJ1-2	-	TRBV30	CASQGQGRHYGYTF
TRBJ2-6	-	TRBV21-1	CASSTWDRLPVPNVLTF
TRBJ1-4	-	TRBV7-9	CASSPIFSTNEKLFF
TRBJ2-7	-	TRBV10-1	CASSKNGGGEQYF
TRBJ2-1	-	TRBV18	CASSRDWNNEQFF
TRBJ1-5	-	TRBV19	CASSIRDRESQPQHF
TRBJ2-1	-	TRBV27	CASSLTSAGYGYNEQFF
TRBJ1-6	-	TRBV28	CASITGARAFYNSPLHF
TRBJ2-1	-	TRBV9	CASSVRSAPIITYNEQFF
TRBJ1-6	-	TRBV5-1	CASSLGTNNSPLHF
TRBJ2-1	-	TRBV3-1/TRBV3-2	CASSQDLAGGREQFF
TRBJ1-2	-	TRBV27	CASSLLGEGYGYTF
TRBJ2-3	-	TRBV19	CASSTDGRDYTDTQYF
TRBJ1-4	-	TRBV5-6	CASSLAAREFEKLFF
TRBJ1-5	-	TRBV2	CASTLQGMANQPQHF
TRBJ1-2	-	TRBV11-2	CASRSNRNGGYTF
TRBJ2-5	-	TRBV7-2	CASSYGLAGGETQYF
TRBJ2-3	-	TRBV20-1	CSAQGGDTQYF
TRBJ2-1	-	TRBV18	CASSPTSGGAQEQFF
TRBJ2-5	-	TRBV5-1	CASSPRDRAYQETQYF
TRBJ1-1	few	TRBV4-1	CASSPDPGQGRLEAFF
TRBJ2-7	-	TRBV18	CASSPGLTSYEQYF
TRBJ1-3	once	TRBV2	CASRAGSSGNTIYF
TRBJ2-4	once	TRBV6-5	CASISRTDKNIQYF
TRBJ1-6	-	TRBV19	CASSPQVEGNSPLHF
TRBJ1-2	-	TRBV4-1	CASSQVASLASQSYTF
TRBJ2-7	-	TRBV7-2	CASSLSPGAPVYEQYF
TRBJ2-5	-	TRBV5-1	CASRRNLLRGETQYF
TRBJ2-7	few	TRBV7-9	CASELAGASYEQYF
TRBJ1-2	-	TRBV5-1	CASSPAGPSNYGYTF
TRBJ2-5	-	TRBV19	CASSTGTSGGGETQYF
TRBJ2-3	once	TRBV4-1	CASSQEPPPAGDTQYF
TRBJ2-7	-	TRBV30	CAWSPLRGDGSYEQYF
TRBJ1-6	-	TRBV15	CATSSDRGLYNSPLHF
TRBJ2-3	-	TRBV5-6	CASSLDTAADTQYF
TRBJ2-2	-	TRBV5-6	CASTRGPNTGELFF
TRBJ2-1	-	TRBV9	CASSVGTSGVARQFF
TRBJ2-7	-	TRBV7-2	CASSLGGREQYF
TRBJ1-5	-	TRBV18	CASSPATGVEQPQHF
TRBJ2-3	-	TRBV6-4	CASSTEGSGAITDTQYF
TRBJ2-3	-	TRBV19	CASRTRGTDTQYF
TRBJ1-2	-	TRBV6-1	CASSDEDRQNGYTF
TRBJ2-7	-	TRBV28	CASSSLVSGVTYEQYF
TRBJ2-7	-	TRBV7-2	CASSLLIRDSRYF
TRBJ2-7	-	TRBV28	CASSDSSYEQYF
TRBJ2-1	few	TRBV29-1	CSVRQTSYNEQFF
TRBJ1-2	-	TRBV2	CASRYRQGNGYTF
TRBJ1-2	-	TRBV9	CASSVGPPTGGYTF
TRBJ1-5	-	TRBV2	CASTLSGPYSNQPQHF
TRBJ2-5	-	TRBV13	CASSYRTGLIAGLTQETQYF
TRBJ1-1	-	TRBV5-1	CASSLDWGDTEAFF
TRBJ1-2	-	TRBV2	CASSEDGTGPYGYTF